Described below is a single T cell receptor beta chain sequence and its context. Produced via immunoSEQ multiplex PCR; TCRdb's table is partial and in-frame only. The sample lists over 850,000 clones; approximately 80% were seen once. The data stem from a study of shared clonotypes between healthy human individuals. The source material was memory CD4+ T cells from PBMCs. Subset of the sample: CD45RA-negative fraction. The sequence derives from a man aged 18 to 30 in good health. Some clones in this sample may be carry-over from other donors' samples.

CDR3 sequence: CSVVRTSGSKPFF. CDR3 nucleotide sequence: TGCAGCGTTGTTAGGACTAGCGGATCAAAACCGTTCTTC. The genes are TRBV29-1 and TRBJ2-1, with 10 bases matching TRBD2. The CDR3 sequence is 13 residues long. The germline CDR1 and CDR2 sequences are SQVTM and ANQGSEA. J lost 15 bases, V lost 4 bases, and 12 bases had no gene match.